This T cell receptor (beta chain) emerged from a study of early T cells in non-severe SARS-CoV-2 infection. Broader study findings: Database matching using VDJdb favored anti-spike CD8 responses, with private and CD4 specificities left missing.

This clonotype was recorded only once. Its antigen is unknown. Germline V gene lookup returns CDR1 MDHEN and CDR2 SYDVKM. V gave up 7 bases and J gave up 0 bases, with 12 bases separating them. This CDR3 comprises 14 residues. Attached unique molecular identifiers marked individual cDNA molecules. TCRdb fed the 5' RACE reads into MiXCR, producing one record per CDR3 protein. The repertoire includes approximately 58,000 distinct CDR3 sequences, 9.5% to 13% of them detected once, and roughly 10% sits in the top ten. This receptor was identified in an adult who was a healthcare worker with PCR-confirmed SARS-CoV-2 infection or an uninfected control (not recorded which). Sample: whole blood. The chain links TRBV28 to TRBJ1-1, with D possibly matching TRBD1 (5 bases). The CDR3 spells CASILGTVNTEAFF. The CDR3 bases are TGTGCCAGCATCCTGGGGACTGTGAACACTGAAGCTTTCTTT.